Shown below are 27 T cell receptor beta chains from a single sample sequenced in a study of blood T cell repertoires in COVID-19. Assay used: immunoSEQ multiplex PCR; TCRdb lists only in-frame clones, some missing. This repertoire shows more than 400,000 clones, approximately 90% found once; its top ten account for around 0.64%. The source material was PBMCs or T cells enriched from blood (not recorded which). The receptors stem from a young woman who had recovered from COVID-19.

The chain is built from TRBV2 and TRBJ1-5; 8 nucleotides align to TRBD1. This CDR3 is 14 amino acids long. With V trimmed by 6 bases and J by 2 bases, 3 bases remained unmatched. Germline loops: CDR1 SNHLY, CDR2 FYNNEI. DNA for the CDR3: TGTGCCAGCAGAGGGACAGGAGGCAATCAGCCCCAGCATTTT. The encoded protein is CASRGTGGNQPQHF.

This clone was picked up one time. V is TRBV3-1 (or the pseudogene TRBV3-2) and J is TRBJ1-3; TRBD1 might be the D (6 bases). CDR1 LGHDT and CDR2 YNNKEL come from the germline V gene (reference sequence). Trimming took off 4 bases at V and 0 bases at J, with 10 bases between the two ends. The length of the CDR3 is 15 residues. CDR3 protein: CASSLYRDSGNTIYF. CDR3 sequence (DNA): TGTGCCAGCAGCCTGTACAGGGACTCTGGAAACACCATATATTTT.

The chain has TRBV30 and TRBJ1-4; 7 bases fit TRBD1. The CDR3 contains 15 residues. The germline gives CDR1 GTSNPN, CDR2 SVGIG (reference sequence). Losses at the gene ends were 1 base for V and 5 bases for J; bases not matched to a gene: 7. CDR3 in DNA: TGTGCCTGGAGTGCTACAGGGGCCGAGAATGAAAAACTGTTTTTT. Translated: CAWSATGAENEKLFF.

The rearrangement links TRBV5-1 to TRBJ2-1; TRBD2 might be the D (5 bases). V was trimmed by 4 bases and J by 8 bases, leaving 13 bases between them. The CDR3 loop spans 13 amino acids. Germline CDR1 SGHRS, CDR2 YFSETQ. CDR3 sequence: CASSLAPRDEQFF. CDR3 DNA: TGCGCCAGCAGCCTGGCCCCGAGGGATGAGCAGTTCTTC.

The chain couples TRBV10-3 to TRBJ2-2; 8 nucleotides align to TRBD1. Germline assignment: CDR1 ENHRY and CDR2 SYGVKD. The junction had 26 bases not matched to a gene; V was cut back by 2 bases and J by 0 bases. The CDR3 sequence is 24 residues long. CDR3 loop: CAISEVTRGFHLFGQGSNTGELFF. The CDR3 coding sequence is TGTGCCATCAGTGAGGTCACACGAGGGTTCCACCTTTTCGGACAGGGCTCGAACACCGGGGAGCTGTTTTTT.

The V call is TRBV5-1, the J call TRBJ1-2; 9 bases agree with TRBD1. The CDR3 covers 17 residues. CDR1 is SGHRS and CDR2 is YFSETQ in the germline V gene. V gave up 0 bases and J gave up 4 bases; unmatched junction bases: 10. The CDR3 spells CASSLVPQGAGVYGYTF. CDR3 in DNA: TGCGCCAGCAGCTTGGTCCCACAGGGGGCTGGAGTCTATGGCTACACCTTC.

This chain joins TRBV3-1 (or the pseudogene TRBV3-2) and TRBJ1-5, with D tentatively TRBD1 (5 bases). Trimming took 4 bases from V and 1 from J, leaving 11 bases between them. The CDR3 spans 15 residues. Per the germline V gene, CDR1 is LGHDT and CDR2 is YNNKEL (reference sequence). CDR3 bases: TGTGCCAGCAGCCCCAGGGTAGGAAGCAATCAGCCCCAGCATTTT. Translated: CASSPRVGSNQPQHF.

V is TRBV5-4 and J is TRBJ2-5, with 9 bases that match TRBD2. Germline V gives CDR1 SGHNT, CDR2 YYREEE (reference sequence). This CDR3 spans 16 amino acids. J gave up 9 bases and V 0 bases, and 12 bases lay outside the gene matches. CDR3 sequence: CASSLGGGGAVGAQYF. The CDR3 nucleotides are TGTGCCAGCAGCTTGGGAGGCGGGGGGGCCGTGGGGGCCCAGTACTTC.

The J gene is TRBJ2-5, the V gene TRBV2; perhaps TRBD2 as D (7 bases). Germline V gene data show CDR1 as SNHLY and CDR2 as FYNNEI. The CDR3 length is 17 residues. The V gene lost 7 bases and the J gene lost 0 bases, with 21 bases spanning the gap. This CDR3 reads CASNKGGGPFYQETQYF. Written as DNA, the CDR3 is TGTGCCAGCAACAAAGGGGGGGGCCCCTTTTACCAAGAGACCCAGTACTTC.

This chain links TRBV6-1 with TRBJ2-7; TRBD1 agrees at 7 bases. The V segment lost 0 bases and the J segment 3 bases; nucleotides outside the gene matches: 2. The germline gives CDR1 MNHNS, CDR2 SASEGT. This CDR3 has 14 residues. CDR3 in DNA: TGTGCCAGCAGTGAAGCCAACAGGGGCTACGAGCAGTACTTC. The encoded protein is CASSEANRGYEQYF.

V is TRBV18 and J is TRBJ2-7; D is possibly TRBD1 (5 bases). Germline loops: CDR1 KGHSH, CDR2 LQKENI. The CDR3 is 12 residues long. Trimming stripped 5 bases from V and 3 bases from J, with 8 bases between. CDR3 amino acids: CASSGDSYEQYF. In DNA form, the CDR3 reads TGTGCCAGCTCAGGCGACAGCTACGAGCAGTACTTC. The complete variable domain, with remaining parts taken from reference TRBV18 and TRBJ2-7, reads NAGVMQNPRHLVRRRGQEARLRCSPMKGHSHVYWYRQLPEEGLKFMVYLQKENIIDESGMPKERFSAEFPKEGPSILRIQQVVRGDSAAYFCASSGDSYEQYFGPGTRLTVT.

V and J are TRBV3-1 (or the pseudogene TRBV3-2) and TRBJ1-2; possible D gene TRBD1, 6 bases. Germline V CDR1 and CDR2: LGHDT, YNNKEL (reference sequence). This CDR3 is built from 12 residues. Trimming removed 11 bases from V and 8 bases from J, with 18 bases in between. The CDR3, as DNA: TGTGCCGTCTCCTGGGGGGGCTCGGGCTACACCTTC. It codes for CAVSWGGSGYTF.

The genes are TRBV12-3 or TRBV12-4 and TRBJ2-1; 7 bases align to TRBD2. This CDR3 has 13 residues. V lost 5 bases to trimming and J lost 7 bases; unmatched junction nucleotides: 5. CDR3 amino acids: CASSLGGRNEQFF. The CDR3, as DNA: TGTGCCAGCAGTCTGGGAGGGCGAAATGAGCAGTTCTTC.

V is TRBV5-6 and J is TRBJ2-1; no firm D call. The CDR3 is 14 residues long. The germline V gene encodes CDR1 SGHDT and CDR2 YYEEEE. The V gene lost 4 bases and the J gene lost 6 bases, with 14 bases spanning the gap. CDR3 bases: TGTGCCAGCAGCCACTTCTCGACTCTCAATGAGCAGTTCTTC. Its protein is CASSHFSTLNEQFF. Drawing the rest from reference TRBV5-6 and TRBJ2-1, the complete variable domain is DAGVTQSPTHLIKTRGQQVTLRCSPKSGHDTVSWYQQALGQGPQFIFQYYEEEERQRGNFPDRFSGHQFPNYSSELNVNALLLGDSALYLCASSHFSTLNEQFFGPGTRLTVL.

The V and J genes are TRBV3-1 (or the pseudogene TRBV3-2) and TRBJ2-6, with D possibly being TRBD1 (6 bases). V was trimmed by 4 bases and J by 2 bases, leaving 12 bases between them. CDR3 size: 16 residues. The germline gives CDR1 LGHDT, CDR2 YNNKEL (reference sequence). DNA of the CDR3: TGTGCCAGCAGCCCCCTCTGGACAGCTGGGGCCAACGTCCTGACTTTC. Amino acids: CASSPLWTAGANVLTF.

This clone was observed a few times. CDR3 in DNA: TGCGCCAGCAGCTTGGCCGAGTCCGAGCAGTACTTC. Protein product: CASSLAESEQYF. V usage is TRBV5-1 and J usage is TRBJ2-7; no firm D call. V was cut by 0 bases and J by 6 bases, with 7 bases left in between. CDR1 is SGHRS, CDR2 YFSETQ, per germline. CDR3 length equals 12 residues.

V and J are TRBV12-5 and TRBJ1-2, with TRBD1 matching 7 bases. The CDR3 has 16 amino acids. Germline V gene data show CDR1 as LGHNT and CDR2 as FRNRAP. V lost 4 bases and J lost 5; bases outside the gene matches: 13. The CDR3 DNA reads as TGTGCTAGTGGTTCCGCCGCCATCGACAGGGCTTATGGCTACACCTTC. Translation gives CASGSAAIDRAYGYTF.

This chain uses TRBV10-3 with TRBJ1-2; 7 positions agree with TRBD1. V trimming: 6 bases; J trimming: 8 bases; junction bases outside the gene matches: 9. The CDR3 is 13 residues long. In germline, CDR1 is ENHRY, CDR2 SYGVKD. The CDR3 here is CAISLEGAWGYTF. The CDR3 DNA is TGTGCCATCAGCCTGGAGGGGGCGTGGGGCTACACCTTC.

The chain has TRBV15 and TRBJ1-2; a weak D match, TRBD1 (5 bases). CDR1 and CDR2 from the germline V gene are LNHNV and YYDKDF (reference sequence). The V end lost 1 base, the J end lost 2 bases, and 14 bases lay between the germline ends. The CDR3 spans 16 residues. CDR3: CATSRAGQAPNYGYTF. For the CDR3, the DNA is TGTGCCACCAGCAGAGCAGGGCAGGCACCCAACTATGGCTACACCTTC.

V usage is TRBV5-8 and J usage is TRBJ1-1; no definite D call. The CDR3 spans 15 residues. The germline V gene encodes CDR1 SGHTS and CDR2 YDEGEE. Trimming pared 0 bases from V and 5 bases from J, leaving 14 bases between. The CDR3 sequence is CASSLAFRGETEAFF. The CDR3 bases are TGTGCCAGCAGCTTGGCCTTTCGGGGTGAGACTGAAGCTTTCTTT. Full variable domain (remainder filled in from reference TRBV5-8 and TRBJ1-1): EAGVTQSPTHLIKTRGQQATLRCSPISGHTSVYWYQQALGLGLQFLLWYDEGEERNRGNFPPRFSGRQFPNYSSELNVNALELEDSALYLCASSLAFRGETEAFFGQGTRLTVV.

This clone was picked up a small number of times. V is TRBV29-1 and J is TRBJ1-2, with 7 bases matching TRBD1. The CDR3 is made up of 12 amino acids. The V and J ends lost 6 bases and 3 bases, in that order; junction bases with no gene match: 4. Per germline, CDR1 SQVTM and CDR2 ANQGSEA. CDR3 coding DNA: TGCAGCGTCGCAACAGGGGACTATGGCTACACCTTC. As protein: CSVATGDYGYTF.

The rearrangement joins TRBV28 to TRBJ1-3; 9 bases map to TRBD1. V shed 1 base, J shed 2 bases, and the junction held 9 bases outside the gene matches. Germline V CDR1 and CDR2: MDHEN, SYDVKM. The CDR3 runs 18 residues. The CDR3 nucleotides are TGTGCCAGCAGTTTATCCTGGAAAACAGGGGGCGCTGGAAACACCATATATTTT. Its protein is CASSLSWKTGGAGNTIYF. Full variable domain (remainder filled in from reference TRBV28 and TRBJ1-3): DVKVTQSSRYLVKRTGEKVFLECVQDMDHENMFWYRQDPGLGLRLIYFSYDVKMKEKGDIPEGYSVSREKKERFSLILESASTNQTSMYLCASSLSWKTGGAGNTIYFGEGSWLTVV.

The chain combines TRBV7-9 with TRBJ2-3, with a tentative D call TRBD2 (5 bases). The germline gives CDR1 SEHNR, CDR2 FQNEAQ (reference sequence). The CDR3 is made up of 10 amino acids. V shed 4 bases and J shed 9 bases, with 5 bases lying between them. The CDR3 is CASSSGTQYF. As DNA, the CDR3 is TGTGCCAGCAGCTCGGGGACGCAGTATTTT. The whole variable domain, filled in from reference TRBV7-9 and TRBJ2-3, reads DTGVSQNPRHKITKRGQNVTFRCDPISEHNRLYWYRQTLGQGPEFLTYFQNEAQLEKSRLLSDRFSAERPKGSFSTLEIQRTEQGDSAMYLCASSSGTQYFGPGTRLTVL.

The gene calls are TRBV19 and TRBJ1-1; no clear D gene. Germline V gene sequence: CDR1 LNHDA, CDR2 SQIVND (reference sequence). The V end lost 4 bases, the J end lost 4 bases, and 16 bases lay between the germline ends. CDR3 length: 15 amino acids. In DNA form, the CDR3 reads TGTGCCAGTAGTACCAGTCCTACGGGAGTCACTGAAGCTTTCTTT. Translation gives CASSTSPTGVTEAFF. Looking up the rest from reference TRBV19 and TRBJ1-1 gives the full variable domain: DGGITQSPKYLFRKEGQNVTLSCEQNLNHDAMYWYRQDPGQGLRLIYYSQIVNDFQKGDIAEGYSVSREKKESFPLTVTSAQKNPTAFYLCASSTSPTGVTEAFFGQGTRLTVV.

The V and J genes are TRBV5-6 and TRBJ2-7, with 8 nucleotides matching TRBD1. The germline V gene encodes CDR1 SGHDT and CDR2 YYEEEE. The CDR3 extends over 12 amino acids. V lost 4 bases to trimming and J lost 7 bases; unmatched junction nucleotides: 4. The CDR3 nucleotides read TGTGCCAGCAGCGTCAGGGGGCGTGAGCAGTACTTC. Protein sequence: CASSVRGREQYF.

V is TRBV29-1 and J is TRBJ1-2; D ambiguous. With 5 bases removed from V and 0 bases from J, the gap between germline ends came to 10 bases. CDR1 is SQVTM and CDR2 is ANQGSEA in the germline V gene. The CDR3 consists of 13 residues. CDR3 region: CSVLSHANYGYTF. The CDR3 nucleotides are TGCAGCGTTTTGTCACACGCTAACTATGGCTACACCTTC.

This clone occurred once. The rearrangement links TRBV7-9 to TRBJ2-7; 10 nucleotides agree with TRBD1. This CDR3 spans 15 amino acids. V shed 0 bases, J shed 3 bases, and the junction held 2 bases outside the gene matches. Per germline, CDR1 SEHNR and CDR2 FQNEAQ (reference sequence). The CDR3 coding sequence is TGTGCCAGCAGCTTAGCCGGGACAGGGGTCTACGAGCAGTACTTC. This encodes CASSLAGTGVYEQYF.